This TCR beta chain appears in the sequencing data of a study of T cells after yellow fever vaccination. Study-wide background: Fractions with few cells were prepared using SMART-Seq v4 Ultra Low Input. Study-level points and caveats: Contaminating bulk clonotypes could be abundant in FACS-sorted repertoires. The appearance of a small share of clonotypes in both CD4 and CD8 compartments was observed.

Ten or more counts support this clonotype. Its antigen is currently unknown. Universal primer sites and UMIs were introduced during 5'RACE template-switching synthesis of TCR cDNA. TCRdb re-called the 5' RACE reads through MiXCR, storing one row per CDR3 protein. The data contain roughly 330,000 distinct CDR3 sequences, around 6.8% of them seen just once; the ten biggest clones take up 15% to 20%. CDR3 length: 13 amino acids. Trimming shortened V by 3 bases and J by 10 bases, and 13 bases separated the two germline ends. The TCR sequence derives from a man aged 18 to 29 who received the YFV17D yellow fever vaccine. Sample: PBMCs, taken roughly 45 days after the first yellow fever vaccination. The chain has TRBV12-3 or TRBV12-4 and TRBJ2-1, with D tentatively TRBD1 (5 bases). CDR3: CASSLGPPQEQFF. The DNA of the CDR3 is TGTGCCAGCAGTTTGGGGCCCCCACAGGAGCAGTTCTTC.